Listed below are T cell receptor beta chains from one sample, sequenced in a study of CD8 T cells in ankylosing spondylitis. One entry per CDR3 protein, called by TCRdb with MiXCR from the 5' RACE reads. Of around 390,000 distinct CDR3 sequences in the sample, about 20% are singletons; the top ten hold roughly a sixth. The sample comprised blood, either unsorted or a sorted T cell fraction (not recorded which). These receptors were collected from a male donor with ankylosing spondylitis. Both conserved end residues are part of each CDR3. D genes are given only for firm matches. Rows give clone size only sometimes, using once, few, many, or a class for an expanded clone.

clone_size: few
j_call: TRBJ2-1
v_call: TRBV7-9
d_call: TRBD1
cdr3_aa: CASSLGQATYNEQFF
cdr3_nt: TGTGCCAGCAGCCTGGGACAGGCGACCTACAATGAGCAGTTCTTC

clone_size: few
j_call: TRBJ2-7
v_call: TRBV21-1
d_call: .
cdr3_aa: CASSLTGEAPYEQYF
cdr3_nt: TGTGCCAGCAGCCTAACGGGGGAGGCCCCCTACGAGCAGTACTTC

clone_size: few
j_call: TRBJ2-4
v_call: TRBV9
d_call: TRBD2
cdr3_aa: CASSVDAGVWNIQYF
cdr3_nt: TGTGCCAGCAGCGTAGATGCGGGAGTATGGAACATTCAGTACTTC

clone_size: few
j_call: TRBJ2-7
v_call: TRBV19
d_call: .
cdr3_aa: CASRAFGSYEQYF
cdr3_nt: TGTGCCAGTAGGGCGTTCGGCTCCTACGAGCAGTACTTC

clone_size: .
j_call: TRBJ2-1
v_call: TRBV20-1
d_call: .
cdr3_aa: CSADGAPDEQFF
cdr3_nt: TGCAGTGCTGACGGGGCCCCCGATGAGCAGTTCTTC

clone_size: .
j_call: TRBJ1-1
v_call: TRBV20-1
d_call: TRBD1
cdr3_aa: CSARDPLTGMNTEAFF
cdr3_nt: TGCAGTGCTAGAGATCCTTTGACAGGGATGAACACTGAAGCTTTCTTT

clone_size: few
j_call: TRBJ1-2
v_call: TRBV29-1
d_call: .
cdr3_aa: CSVDRGRTFDGYTF
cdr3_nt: TGCAGCGTAGACAGAGGACGGACTTTCGATGGCTACACCTTC

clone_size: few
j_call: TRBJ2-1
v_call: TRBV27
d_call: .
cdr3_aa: CASSLPRTVPSYNEQFF
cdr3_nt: TGTGCCAGCAGTTTGCCCAGGACAGTCCCCTCGTACAATGAGCAGTTCTTC

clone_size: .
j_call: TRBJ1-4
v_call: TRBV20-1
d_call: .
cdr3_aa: CSARVPGPEKLFF
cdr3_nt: TGCAGTGCTAGGGTGCCAGGTCCTGAAAAACTGTTTTTT

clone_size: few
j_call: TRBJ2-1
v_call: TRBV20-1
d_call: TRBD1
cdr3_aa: CSAGWGTGIEQFF
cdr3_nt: TGCAGTGCGGGGTGGGGGACAGGTATTGAGCAGTTCTTC

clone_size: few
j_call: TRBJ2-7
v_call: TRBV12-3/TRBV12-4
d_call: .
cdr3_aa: CASSEGTTRNTYEQYF
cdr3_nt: TGTGCCAGCAGCGAAGGGACAACTCGAAACACCTACGAGCAGTACTTC

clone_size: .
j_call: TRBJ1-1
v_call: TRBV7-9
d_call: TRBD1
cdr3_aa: CASSLRDSVTEAFF
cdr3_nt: TGTGCCAGCAGCTTACGGGACAGCGTGACTGAAGCTTTCTTT

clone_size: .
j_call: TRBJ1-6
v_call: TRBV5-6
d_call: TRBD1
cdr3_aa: CASSRQGFNSPLHF
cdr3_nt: TGTGCCAGCAGTCGACAGGGGTTCAATTCACCCCTCCACTTT

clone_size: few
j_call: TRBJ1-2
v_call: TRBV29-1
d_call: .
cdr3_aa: CSVLRGEDGYTF
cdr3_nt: TGCAGCGTTTTAAGGGGAGAGGATGGCTACACCTTC

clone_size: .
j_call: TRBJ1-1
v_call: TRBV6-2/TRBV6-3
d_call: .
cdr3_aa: CASRVTGSQPEAFF
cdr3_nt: TGTGCCAGCAGGGTGACCGGTTCCCAACCTGAAGCTTTCTTT

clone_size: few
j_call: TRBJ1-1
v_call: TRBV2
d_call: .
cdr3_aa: CASRRGDTEAFF
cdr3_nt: TGTGCCAGCAGGCGAGGGGACACTGAAGCTTTCTTT

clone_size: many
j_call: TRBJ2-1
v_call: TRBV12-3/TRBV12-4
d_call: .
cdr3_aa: CASSLQVYNEQFF
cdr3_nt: TGTGCCAGCAGTTTACAGGTGTACAATGAGCAGTTCTTC

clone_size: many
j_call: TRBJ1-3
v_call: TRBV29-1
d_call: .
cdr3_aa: CSVEDPTDSSGNTIYF
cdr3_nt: TGCAGCGTTGAAGACCCGACAGATTCCTCTGGAAACACCATATATTTT

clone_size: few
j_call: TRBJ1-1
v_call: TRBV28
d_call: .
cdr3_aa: CASSPRPGRTEAFF
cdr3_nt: TGTGCCAGCAGCCCTCGACCGGGGCGGACTGAAGCTTTCTTT

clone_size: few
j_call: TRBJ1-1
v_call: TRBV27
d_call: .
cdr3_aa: CASSLGGKVNTEAFF
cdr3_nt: TGTGCCAGCAGTCTAGGGGGGAAGGTGAACACTGAAGCTTTCTTT

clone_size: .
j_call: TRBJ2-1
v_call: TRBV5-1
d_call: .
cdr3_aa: CASSIGRKAGDEQFF
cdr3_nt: TGCGCCAGCAGCATAGGACGAAAAGCCGGCGATGAGCAGTTCTTC

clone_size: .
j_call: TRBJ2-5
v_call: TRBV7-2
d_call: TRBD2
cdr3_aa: CASSPGGQGLETQYF
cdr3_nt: TGTGCCAGCAGCCCGGGGGGGCAGGGGTTGGAGACCCAGTACTTC

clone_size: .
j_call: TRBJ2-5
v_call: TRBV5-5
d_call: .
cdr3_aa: CASSPDSPETQYF
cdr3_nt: TGTGCCAGCAGCCCGGACAGTCCCGAGACCCAGTACTTC

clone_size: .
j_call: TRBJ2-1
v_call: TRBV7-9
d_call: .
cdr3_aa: CASSLGGLLDNEQFF
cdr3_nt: TGTGCCAGCAGCTTGGGCGGCCTGCTCGACAATGAGCAGTTCTTC

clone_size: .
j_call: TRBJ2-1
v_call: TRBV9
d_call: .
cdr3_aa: CASSAKPENNEQFF
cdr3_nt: TGTGCCAGCAGCGCCAAGCCCGAGAACAATGAGCAGTTCTTC

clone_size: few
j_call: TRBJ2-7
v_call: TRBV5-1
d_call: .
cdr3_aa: CASSTSGTSYEQYF
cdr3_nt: .

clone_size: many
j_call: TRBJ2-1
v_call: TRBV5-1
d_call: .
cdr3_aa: CASSLESSYNEQFF
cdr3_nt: TGCGCCAGCAGCTTGGAGAGCTCCTACAATGAGCAGTTCTTC

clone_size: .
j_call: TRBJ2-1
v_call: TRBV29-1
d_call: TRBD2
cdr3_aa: CSGLGTSGYNEQFF
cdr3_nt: TGCAGCGGGCTAGGGACTAGCGGTTACAATGAGCAGTTCTTC

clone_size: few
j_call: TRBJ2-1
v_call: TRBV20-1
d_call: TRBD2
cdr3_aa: CSANSGRVVLNEQFF
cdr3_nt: TGCAGTGCTAACAGCGGGAGGGTGGTGTTGAATGAGCAGTTCTTC

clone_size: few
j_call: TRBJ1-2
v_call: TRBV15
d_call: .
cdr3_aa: CATSRELDINYGYTF
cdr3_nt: TGTGCCACCAGCAGAGAATTGGACATTAACTATGGCTACACCTTC

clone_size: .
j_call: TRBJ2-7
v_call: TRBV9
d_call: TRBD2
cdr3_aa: CASSVDLADFYEQYF
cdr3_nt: TGTGCCAGCAGCGTAGATCTAGCGGACTTCTACGAGCAGTACTTC

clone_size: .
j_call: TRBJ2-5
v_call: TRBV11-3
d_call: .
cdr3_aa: CASSLVPSGETQYF
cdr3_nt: TGTGCCAGCAGCTTAGTGCCGAGCGGGGAGACCCAGTACTTC

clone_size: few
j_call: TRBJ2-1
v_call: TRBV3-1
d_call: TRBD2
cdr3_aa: CASSQQPGGPYEQFF
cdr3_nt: TGTGCCAGCAGCCAACAACCGGGAGGGCCCTATGAGCAGTTCTTC

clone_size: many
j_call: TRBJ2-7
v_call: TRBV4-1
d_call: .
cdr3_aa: CASSQPLVSAEQYF
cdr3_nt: TGCGCCAGCAGCCAACCCCTAGTATCGGCCGAGCAGTACTTC

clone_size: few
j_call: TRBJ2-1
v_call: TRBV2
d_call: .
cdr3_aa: CAGKDINIDEQFF
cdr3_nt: TGTGCCGGAAAGGACATAAACATCGATGAGCAGTTCTTC

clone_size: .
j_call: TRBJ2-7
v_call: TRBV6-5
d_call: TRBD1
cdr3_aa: CASSSGTGEQYF
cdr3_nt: TGTGCCAGCAGTTCCGGGACAGGAGAGCAGTACTTC

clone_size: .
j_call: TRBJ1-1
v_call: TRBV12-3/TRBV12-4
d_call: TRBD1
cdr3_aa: CASSLAPGGGNTEAFF
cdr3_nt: TGTGCCAGCAGTTTAGCGCCAGGGGGCGGGAACACTGAAGCTTTCTTT

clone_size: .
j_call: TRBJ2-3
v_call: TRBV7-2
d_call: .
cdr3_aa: CASSLGGTGGTDTQYF
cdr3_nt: TGTGCCAGCAGCTTAGGGGGGACGGGGGGCACAGATACGCAGTATTTT

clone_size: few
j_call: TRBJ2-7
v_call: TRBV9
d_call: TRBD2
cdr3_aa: CASSVDPTGGSYEQYF
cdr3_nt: TGTGCCAGCAGCGTAGATCCCACGGGAGGTTCGTACGAGCAGTACTTC

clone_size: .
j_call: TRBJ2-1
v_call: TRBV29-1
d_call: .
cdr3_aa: CSAKMPGLSSYNEQFF
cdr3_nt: TGCAGCGCCAAAATGCCGGGACTCAGCTCCTACAATGAGCAGTTCTTC

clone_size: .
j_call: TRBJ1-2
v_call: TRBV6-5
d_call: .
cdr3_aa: CASRTANGYTF
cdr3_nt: TGTGCCAGCAGAACAGCGAATGGCTACACCTTC

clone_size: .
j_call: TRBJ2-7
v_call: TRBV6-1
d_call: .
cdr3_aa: CASTLKGTDYEQYF
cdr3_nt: TGTGCCAGCACCCTAAAGGGGACTGACTACGAGCAGTACTTC

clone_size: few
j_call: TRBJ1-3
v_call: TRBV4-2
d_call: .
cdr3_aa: CASSQETGRVGGNTIYF
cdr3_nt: TGTGCCAGCAGCCAAGAGACAGGCAGGGTTGGTGGAAACACCATATATTTT

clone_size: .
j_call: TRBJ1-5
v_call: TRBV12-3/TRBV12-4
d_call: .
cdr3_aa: CASSTRGNQPQHF
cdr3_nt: TGTGCCAGCAGTACACGAGGCAATCAGCCCCAGCATTTT

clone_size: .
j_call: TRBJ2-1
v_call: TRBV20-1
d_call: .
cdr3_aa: CSARDRLWNEQFF
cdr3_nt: TGCAGTGCTAGAGACCGACTGTGGAATGAGCAGTTCTTC

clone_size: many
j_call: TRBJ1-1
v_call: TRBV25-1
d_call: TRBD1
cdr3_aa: CASSVHRGLTEAFF
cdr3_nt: TGTGCCAGCAGTGTCCACAGGGGCCTCACTGAAGCTTTCTTT

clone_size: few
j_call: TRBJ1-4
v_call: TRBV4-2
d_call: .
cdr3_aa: CASSQVGQWDEKLFF
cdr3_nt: TGTGCCAGCAGCCAGGTAGGACAGTGGGACGAAAAACTGTTTTTT

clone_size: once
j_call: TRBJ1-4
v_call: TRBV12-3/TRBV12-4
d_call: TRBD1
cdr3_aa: CASSRDRSNEKLFF
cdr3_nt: TGTGCCAGCAGCCGGGACAGGTCCAATGAAAAACTGTTTTTT

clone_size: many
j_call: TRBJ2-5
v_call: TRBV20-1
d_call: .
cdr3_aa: CSASERGGLGETQYF
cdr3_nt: TGCAGTGCTAGTGAGAGAGGGGGGCTCGGAGAGACCCAGTACTTC

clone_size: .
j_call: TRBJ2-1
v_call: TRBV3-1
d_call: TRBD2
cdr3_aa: CASSPPGLAIYNEQFF
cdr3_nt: TGTGCCAGCAGCCCTCCGGGACTAGCTATATACAATGAGCAGTTCTTC

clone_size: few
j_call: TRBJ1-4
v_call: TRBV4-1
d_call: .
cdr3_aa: CASSQDRRGWLDEKLFF
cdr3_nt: TGCGCCAGCAGCCAAGATAGAAGGGGCTGGTTGGATGAAAAACTGTTTTTT

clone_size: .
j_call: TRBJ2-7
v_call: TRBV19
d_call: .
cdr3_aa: CASRAGTHGNYEQYF
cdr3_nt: TGTGCCAGTAGAGCCGGGACCCACGGAAACTACGAGCAGTACTTC

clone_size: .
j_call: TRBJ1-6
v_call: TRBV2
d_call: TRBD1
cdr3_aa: CASSEVRTGDNSPLHF
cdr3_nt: TGTGCCAGCAGTGAAGTGCGGACAGGGGATAATTCACCCCTCCACTTT

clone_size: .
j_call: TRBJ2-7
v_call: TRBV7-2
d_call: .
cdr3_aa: CASSKGGTRKAEQYF
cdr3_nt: TGTGCCAGCAGCAAGGGCGGGACACGTAAAGCCGAGCAGTACTTC

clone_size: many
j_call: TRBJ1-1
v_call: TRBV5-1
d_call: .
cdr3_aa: CASSLTPGLNTEAFF
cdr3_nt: TGCGCCAGCAGCTTGACGCCGGGATTGAACACTGAAGCTTTCTTT